The 8 T cell receptor beta chains below all came from one sample that was sequenced in a study of blood T cell repertoires in COVID-19. Generated by immunoSEQ multiplex PCR, the TCRdb table keeps only in-frame clones and is missing some. The sample records roughly 60,000 clones, 75% to 85% being singletons. Sequencing input: peripheral blood. The receptors here all came from a woman aged 55-70 years with acute or convalescent COVID-19.

CDR3 in DNA: TGTGCCAGCAGCTTGGGACAGAATGAAAAACTGTTTTTT. It codes for CASSLGQNEKLFF. The chain has TRBV5-6 and TRBJ1-4, with a tentative D call TRBD1 (5 bases). The CDR3 runs to 13 residues. V lost 0 bases, J lost 5 bases, and 5 bases lay in between. Germline values: CDR1 SGHDT, CDR2 YYEEEE.

The chain couples TRBV4-1 to TRBJ1-4; D possibly corresponds to TRBD1 (5 bases). Trimming cost V 0 bases and J 13 bases, with 12 bases left between them. This CDR3 has 13 residues. Germline CDR1 and CDR2: MGHRA and YSYEKL. CDR3 in amino acids: CASSQDPGTILFF. The CDR3 coding sequence is TGCGCCAGCAGCCAAGATCCGGGGACTATACTGTTTTTT.

The gene calls are TRBV11-1 and TRBJ2-5; the match to TRBD2 covers 9 bases. CDR3 length: 15 residues. Germline V lookup: CDR1 SGHAT, CDR2 FQDESV (reference sequence). V gave up 4 bases and J gave up 6 bases; unmatched junction bases: 9. The CDR3 here is CASSWRGGSRKTQYF. CDR3 nucleotides: TGTGCCAGCAGCTGGCGGGGGGGGTCGCGAAAGACCCAGTACTTC.

This chain links TRBV7-2 with TRBJ1-2; 8 bases agree with TRBD1. Germline assignment: CDR1 SGHTA and CDR2 FQGNSA. The CDR3 consists of 15 residues. V lost 1 base, J lost 8 bases, and 9 bases stayed unmatched. The CDR3: CASSLEQGALGGYTF. The CDR3 DNA sequence: TGTGCCAGCAGCTTAGAGCAGGGGGCCCTCGGGGGCTACACCTTC.

This clone was picked up one time. V is TRBV24-1 and J is TRBJ1-5, with D hard to call. V lost 4 bases and J lost 7, with 16 bases in between. The CDR3 covers 15 residues. CDR1 and CDR2 (germline): KGHDR, SFDVKD. This chain's CDR3 is CATSDPTVLGQPQHF. The CDR3 coding sequence is TGTGCCACCAGTGACCCTACAGTGCTCGGACAGCCCCAGCATTTT.

J is TRBJ2-3 and V is TRBV10-3; D possibly corresponds to TRBD1 (6 bases). The germline CDR1 and CDR2 sequences are ENHRY and SYGVKD. CDR3 length equals 14 residues. V was pared by 7 bases and J by 0 bases, with 11 bases between. CDR3 region: CAINYRVSTDTQYF. DNA for the CDR3: TGTGCCATCAACTACAGGGTCAGCACAGATACGCAGTATTTT.

V is TRBV6-5 and J is TRBJ2-3; a weak D match, TRBD2 (5 bases). The CDR3 is 15 amino acids. Germline CDR1 MNHEY, CDR2 SVGAGI. V was shortened by 6 bases and J by 3 bases, with 16 bases between the two germline ends. Here the CDR3 DNA reads TGTGCCAGCAGGCCGCTGATGACGGGGACAGATACGCAGTATTTT. Translation: CASRPLMTGTDTQYF.

This clone was picked up one time. V and J are TRBV25-1 and TRBJ2-7, with a tentative D call TRBD1 (5 bases). Germline lookup yields CDR1 MGHDK and CDR2 SYGVNS. Trimming took off 4 bases at V and 9 bases at J, with 16 bases between the two ends. The CDR3 length is 13 residues. Written as DNA, the CDR3 is TGTGCCAGCAGTGGCAGGGCCTGGGATGGGCAGTACTTC. This gives the protein CASSGRAWDGQYF.